Following are 21 T cell receptor beta chains from one sample sequenced in a study of blood T cell repertoires in COVID-19. Some clones are missing from TCRdb's copy, which holds only in-frame ones; the method was immunoSEQ multiplex PCR. The sample yields 150,000 or so clones, about 83% seen once. The source material was peripheral blood. Every receptor here comes from a woman aged 60-75 years with COVID-19, enrolled during active disease.

The chain couples TRBV7-2 to TRBJ2-7; D gene unclear. Trimming cost V 5 bases and J 6 bases, with 14 bases left between them. The CDR3 contains 13 residues. CDR1 SGHTA and CDR2 FQGNSA come from the germline V gene. Here the CDR3 reads CASSQAPRGEQYV. In DNA, the CDR3 is TGTGCCAGCAGCCAAGCCCCCCGCGGCGAGCAGTACGTC.

As concerns this clone: The junction does not match germline at one end; this may be a read error. V gene TRBV10-2 combines with J gene TRBJ2-7; D might be TRBD2 (6 bases). Per germline, CDR1 WSHSY and CDR2 SAAADI. The CDR3 loop spans 11 amino acids. The CDR3 DNA sequence: TGCGCCAGCAGCGGAGGGCGCGCCCTCGACTTC. It is translated as CASSGGRALDF.

This chain connects TRBV19 to TRBJ2-2; D is possibly TRBD1 (5 bases). This CDR3 contains 14 residues. CDR1 and CDR2 (germline): LNHDA, SQIVND (reference sequence). Trimming shortened V by 7 bases and J by 3 bases, and 12 bases separated the two germline ends. The CDR3 loop is CASNTDTYTGELFF. For the CDR3, the DNA is TGTGCCAGTAACACGGACACCTACACCGGGGAGCTGTTTTTT. The full variable domain, with the rest looked up from reference TRBV19 and TRBJ2-2, is DGGITQSPKYLFRKEGQNVTLSCEQNLNHDAMYWYRQDPGQGLRLIYYSQIVNDFQKGDIAEGYSVSREKKESFPLTVTSAQKNPTAFYLCASNTDTYTGELFFGEGSRLTVL.

The chain uses TRBV25-1 and TRBJ2-2, with 8 bases lining up with TRBD1. The CDR3 totals 17 residues. Germline V gives CDR1 MGHDK, CDR2 SYGVNS. Trimming took 8 bases from V and 1 from J; bases not matched to a gene: 12. DNA for the CDR3: TGTGCCAGCGGGCAGGGGGCGACCCCAAAGAACACCGGGGAGCTGTTTTTT. It yields the protein CASGQGATPKNTGELFF. The variable domain in full, completed from reference TRBV25-1 and TRBJ2-2, reads EADIYQTPRYLVIGTGKKITLECSQTMGHDKMYWYQQDPGMELHLIHYSYGVNSTEKGDLSSESTVSRIRTEHFPLTLESARPSHTSQYLCASGQGATPKNTGELFFGEGSRLTVL.

The genes are TRBV5-8 and TRBJ2-7; 7 bases map to TRBD2. There are 14 residues in the CDR3. Losses at the gene ends were 0 bases for V and 6 bases for J; bases not matched to a gene: 6. The germline CDR1 and CDR2 sequences are SGHTS and YDEGEE. The CDR3 is CASSLEWSGGEQYV. The CDR3 DNA sequence: TGTGCCAGCAGCTTGGAGTGGTCGGGGGGCGAGCAGTACGTC.

Ten or more counts support this clone. The gene calls are TRBV6-1 and TRBJ2-2; possible D gene TRBD1, 6 bases. Per germline, CDR1 MNHNS and CDR2 SASEGT. This CDR3 is built from 16 residues. The ends were cut back, 4 bases at V and 4 bases at J, with 16 bases in the middle. The CDR3 sequence is CASSGRGQRSTGELFF. The CDR3 nucleotides read TGTGCCAGCAGTGGCCGGGGACAAAGATCCACCGGGGAGCTGTTTTTT.

This clone was detected only a few times. The V and J genes are TRBV27 and TRBJ2-2, with D possibly TRBD1 on 5 matching bases. Trimming shortened V by 3 bases and J by 3 bases, and 8 bases separated the two germline ends. Germline CDR1 is MNHEY and CDR2 is SMNVEV (reference sequence). The CDR3 is 14 residues long. The CDR3 nucleotides are TGTGCCAGCAGTTTTTGGGGCCACACCGGGGAGCTGTTTTTT. Translated: CASSFWGHTGELFF.

In this sample, this clone turned up once. This sequence joins TRBV4-2 and TRBJ2-1, with 9 bases that match TRBD2. Trimming took 0 bases from V and 10 from J; bases not matched to a gene: 13. Germline loops: CDR1 LGHNA, CDR2 YNFKEQ. The CDR3 sequence is 17 residues long. CDR3 DNA: TGTGCCAGCAGCCAAGATCTTGGGGTAGCGGGAGAAAGGGAGCAGTTCTTC. It encodes CASSQDLGVAGEREQFF.

This rearrangement joins TRBV6-2 or TRBV6-3 to TRBJ1-1, with D possibly TRBD1 on 5 matching bases. V shed 5 bases and J shed 1 base, with 8 bases lying between them. Germline lookup yields CDR1 MNHEY and CDR2 SVGEGT. The CDR3 extends over 13 amino acids. The CDR3 reads CASSAQGNTEAFF. The DNA of the CDR3 is TGTGCCAGCAGTGCCCAGGGGAACACTGAAGCTTTCTTT.

CDR3 residues: CASYSPGGVNTEAFF. The DNA for the CDR3 is TGTGCCAGTTACTCCCCCGGGGGAGTGAACACTGAAGCTTTCTTT. This rearrangement joins TRBV19 to TRBJ1-1; D perhaps matches TRBD1 (5 bases). V shed 8 bases and J shed 0 bases, with 16 bases lying between them. This CDR3 comprises 15 residues. From germline, CDR1 is LNHDA and CDR2 SQIVND (reference sequence). Using reference TRBV19 and TRBJ1-1 for the parts outside the CDR3, the full variable domain is DGGITQSPKYLFRKEGQNVTLSCEQNLNHDAMYWYRQDPGQGLRLIYYSQIVNDFQKGDIAEGYSVSREKKESFPLTVTSAQKNPTAFYLCASYSPGGVNTEAFFGQGTRLTVV.

V and J are TRBV6-1 and TRBJ2-7; no reliable D call. The V end was cut by 5 bases, the J end by 0 bases, with 11 bases between. From germline, CDR1 is MNHNS and CDR2 SASEGT. The CDR3 is 14 residues long. The CDR3 spells CASSFRGVSYEQYV. The CDR3 DNA reads TGTGCCAGCAGTTTTCGAGGAGTCTCCTACGAGCAGTACGTC.

The chain recombines TRBV12-3 or TRBV12-4 with TRBJ2-1, with no clear D. V was clipped by 4 bases and J by 10 bases, with 11 bases between them. CDR3 length: 12 amino acids. The CDR3: CASSYGPREQFF. The DNA for the CDR3 is TGTGCCAGCAGTTACGGCCCCAGGGAGCAGTTCTTC.

The rearrangement links TRBV3-1 (or the pseudogene TRBV3-2) to TRBJ2-2, with TRBD2 matching 7 bases. After removal of 1 base from V and 4 bases from J, the junction contained 12 bases not matched to a gene. CDR3 length: 18 amino acids. CDR1 is LGHDT, CDR2 YNNKEL, per germline (reference sequence). CDR3 amino acids: CASSQVRRGTGGTGELFF. The CDR3 region has the DNA TGTGCCAGCAGCCAAGTTAGGCGGGGGACGGGCGGCACCGGGGAGCTGTTTTTT.

The J gene is TRBJ2-1, the V gene TRBV7-2, with D uncertain. Trimming cost V 5 bases and J 4 bases, with 6 bases left between them. Per the germline V gene, CDR1 is SGHTA and CDR2 is FQGNSA. The CDR3 consists of 12 residues. CDR3 nucleotides: TGTGCCAGCAGCCCGACATACAATGAGCAGTTCTTC. It yields the protein CASSPTYNEQFF. The variable domain in full, completed from reference TRBV7-2 and TRBJ2-1, reads GAGVSQSPSNKVTEKGKDVELRCDPISGHTALYWYRQSLGQGLEFLIYFQGNSAPDKSGLPSDRFSAERTGGSVSTLTIQRTQQEDSAVYLCASSPTYNEQFFGPGTRLTVL.

The chain couples TRBV3-1 (or the pseudogene TRBV3-2) to TRBJ1-1; 8 nucleotides line up with TRBD1. Trimming at V came to 5 bases and at J to 0 bases, leaving 8 bases not matched to a gene. The CDR3 sequence is 16 residues long. Germline V gene sequence: CDR1 LGHDT, CDR2 YNNKEL (reference sequence). DNA of the CDR3: TGTGCCAGCAGCTCACGCGGGGACAGGTTGAACACTGAAGCTTTCTTT. It is translated as CASSSRGDRLNTEAFF.

The rearrangement uses TRBV13 and TRBJ1-5, with D unclear. Germline values: CDR1 PRHDT, CDR2 FYEKMQ (reference sequence). Trimming pared 3 bases from V and 4 bases from J, leaving 7 bases between. The CDR3 is made up of 13 amino acids. The CDR3 is CASSFRRNQPQHF. CDR3 coding DNA: TGTGCCAGCAGCTTTCGGAGGAATCAGCCCCAGCATTTT.

This rearrangement joins TRBV20-1 to TRBJ2-2; 7 bases align to TRBD1. The length of the CDR3 is 15 residues. Germline lookup yields CDR1 DFQATT and CDR2 SNEGSKA (reference sequence). Unmatched junction bases numbered 4, after V lost 3 bases and J lost 0 bases. CDR3 nucleotide sequence: TGCAGTGCTAGTGGGGACAGATCGAACACCGGGGAGCTGTTTTTT. This codes for CSASGDRSNTGELFF.

The genes are TRBV7-2 and TRBJ2-1; TRBD2 is a possible D gene (7 bases). The CDR3 has 15 residues. Germline V gene lookup returns CDR1 SGHTA and CDR2 FQGNSA. V was shortened by 7 bases and J by 7 bases, with 20 bases between the two germline ends. The CDR3 sequence: CASTVGGAVKNEQFF. The CDR3 region has the DNA TGTGCCAGCACTGTGGGGGGGGCAGTAAAGAATGAGCAGTTCTTC.

This clone appeared a few times. V and J are TRBV27 and TRBJ1-2; D unclear. The CDR3 contains 14 residues. V lost 6 bases and J lost 4, with 15 bases in between. Germline loops: CDR1 MNHEY, CDR2 SMNVEV (reference sequence). Here the CDR3 reads CASRESGSGYGYTF. In DNA, the CDR3 is TGTGCCAGCAGGGAATCCGGATCGGGCTATGGCTACACCTTC.

This chain connects TRBV5-8 to TRBJ1-1, with 7 nucleotides matching TRBD1. The CDR3 runs 17 residues. The junction had 10 bases not matched to a gene; V was cut back by 1 base and J by 1 base. Germline V gene lookup returns CDR1 SGHTS and CDR2 YDEGEE. The CDR3 DNA reads as TGTGCCAGCAGCTTGAGGGGGCTTCATCATAGGAACACTGAAGCTTTCTTT. Encoded protein: CASSLRGLHHRNTEAFF.

This sequence joins TRBV24-1 and TRBJ2-5; tentatively, D is TRBD1 (5 bases). Trimming removed 4 bases at V and 3 bases at J, with 17 bases between. The CDR3 totals 16 residues. Germline values: CDR1 KGHDR, CDR2 SFDVKD. CDR3 sequence (DNA): TGTGCCACCAGTGAAGGCACGGACAAAAATAAAGAGACCCAGTACTTC. This translates into CATSEGTDKNKETQYF.